This T cell receptor (beta chain) was found in a study of T cell responses to AZD1222 COVID-19 vaccine. Study results and limitations: It should be noted that donors were predominantly white British and more often female, and clonal diversity was possibly underestimated.

The table lists this clone with a count of one. What it binds is unknown. Germline V gene data show CDR1 as ENHRY and CDR2 as SYGVKD. This CDR3 is built from 16 residues. V lost 4 bases and J lost 5, with 19 bases in between. Clones were sequenced by immunoSEQ multiplex PCR, and TCRdb holds only the in-frame ones, with some missing. The sample includes 150,000 or so clones, over 90% of them seen just once. The source was peripheral blood, collected 28 days after the second AZD1222 dose. The chain has TRBV10-3 and TRBJ2-3; D might be TRBD1 (7 bases). This TCR was sampled from an adult who received the AZD1222 COVID-19 vaccine. In DNA, the CDR3 is TGTGCCATCAGTGCCACAGGGGCCGGGGGTATAGATACGCAGTATTTT. It encodes CAISATGAGGIDTQYF.